The T cell receptor (beta chain) described here comes from a study of T cell repertoires in cytomegalovirus infection. The wider study: Both CMV infection and a matching HLA type were indicated by public TCR beta signatures. General study results and limits: Cumulative frequency (of public TCR beta family members) identified carriers of CMV plus the relevant HLA.

TCRdb reprocessed the reads with MiXCR, giving one entry per CDR3 protein. The sample has a few hundred thousand distinct CDR3 sequences; about 39% are singletons. About this clonotype itself: Antigen specificity is unknown.

V gave up 2 bases and J gave up 0 bases, with 10 bases separating them. The CDR3 sequence is 16 residues long. The germline V gene encodes CDR1 KGHDR and CDR2 SFDVKD. This receptor was obtained from a human donor in good health (CMV status not recorded). Some clones in this sample may be carry-over from other donors' samples. Specimen: cultured PBMCs, collected from culture after CMV antigen stimulation. The chain recombines TRBV24-1 with TRBJ2-1; unclear D gene. The CDR3 DNA is TGTGCCACCAGTGATTCCGGCGCTCACTCCTACAATGAGCAGTTCTTC. This gives the protein CATSDSGAHSYNEQFF.